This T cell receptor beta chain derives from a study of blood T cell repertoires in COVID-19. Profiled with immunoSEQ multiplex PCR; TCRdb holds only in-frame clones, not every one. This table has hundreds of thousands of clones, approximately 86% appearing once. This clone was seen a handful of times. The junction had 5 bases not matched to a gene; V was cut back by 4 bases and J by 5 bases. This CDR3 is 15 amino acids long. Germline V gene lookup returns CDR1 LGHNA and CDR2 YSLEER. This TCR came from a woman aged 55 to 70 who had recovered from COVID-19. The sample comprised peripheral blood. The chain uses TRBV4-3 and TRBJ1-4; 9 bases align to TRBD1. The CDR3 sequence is CASSRRQGVNEKLFF. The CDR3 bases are TGCGCCAGCAGCCGCCGACAGGGGGTAAATGAAAAACTGTTTTTT.